This TCR beta chain was retrieved from a study of OX40 agonist ivuxolimab in advanced cancers. Background on the study: Prior checkpoint blockade (anti-PD-1, anti-PD-L1 or anti-CTLA-4) was permitted; 40% had it.

Repertoires were generated with immunoSEQ multiplex PCR, while TCRdb's copy carries only in-frame clones and drops some. This sample has under 25,000 clones, with 70% to 90% found just once. Study-wide findings and caveats: CD8+ T cells (on average) carried more expanded clones than CD4+ T cells. Dose levels from 0.1 to 3.0 mg/kg saw CD4+ and CD8+ blood T cells expand clonally by week 6.

About this clone itself: Its antigen is currently unknown.

Trimming left V 3 bases short and J 1 base short, with 10 bases between. In germline, CDR1 is SGDLS, CDR2 YYNGEE. The CDR3 spans 14 residues. The chain combines TRBV9 with TRBJ2-5; a weak D match, TRBD1 (6 bases). This sequence was found in an adult with an advanced solid tumor such as melanoma, head and neck, liver or kidney cancer. The sequencing used CD4+ or CD8+ T cells sorted from blood, collected in a trial of the OX40 agonist ivuxolimab. CDR3 amino acids: CASSGGHVQETQYF. The CDR3 nucleotides read TGTGCCAGCAGCGGGGGGCACGTCCAAGAGACCCAGTACTTC. The entire variable domain, with the rest obtained from reference TRBV9 and TRBJ2-5, is as follows: DSGVTQTPKHLITATGQRVTLRCSPRSGDLSVYWYQQSLDQGLQFLIQYYNGEERAKGNILERFSAQQFPDLHSELNLSSLELGDSALYFCASSGGHVQETQYFGPGTRLLVL.